This T cell receptor beta chain was identified during a study of blood T cell repertoires in COVID-19. Study as a whole: Italy, Spain and the United States were the sources of the convalescent and acute COVID-19 samples. T cells, B-cell-depleted T cells, or PBMCs supplied cDNA or gDNA.

Produced via immunoSEQ multiplex PCR; TCRdb's table is partial and in-frame only. The sample lists a few hundred thousand clones, 70% to 90% seen once, with under 1.5% in the top ten. A word on this clone: The same CDR3 is also encoded by other DNA sequences in this sample.

Each participant's cohort was designated according to participant-reported clinical history. The study counted Cohort 3 donors as recovered given two negative PCRs, clearance, or symptom resolution. The CDR3 loop spans 12 amino acids. V was pared by 4 bases and J by 4 bases, with 7 bases between. CDR1 is SGHDN and CDR2 is FVKESK in the germline V gene. The sequence derives from a man aged 25 to 45 who had recovered from COVID-19. The chain couples TRBV14 to TRBJ1-2; maybe TRBD1 (5 bases). The specimen sequenced was PBMCs or T cells enriched from blood (not recorded which). Written as DNA, the CDR3 is TGTGCCAGCAGCCCCGGGGGCTATGGCTACACCTTC. Its translation is CASSPGGYGYTF.